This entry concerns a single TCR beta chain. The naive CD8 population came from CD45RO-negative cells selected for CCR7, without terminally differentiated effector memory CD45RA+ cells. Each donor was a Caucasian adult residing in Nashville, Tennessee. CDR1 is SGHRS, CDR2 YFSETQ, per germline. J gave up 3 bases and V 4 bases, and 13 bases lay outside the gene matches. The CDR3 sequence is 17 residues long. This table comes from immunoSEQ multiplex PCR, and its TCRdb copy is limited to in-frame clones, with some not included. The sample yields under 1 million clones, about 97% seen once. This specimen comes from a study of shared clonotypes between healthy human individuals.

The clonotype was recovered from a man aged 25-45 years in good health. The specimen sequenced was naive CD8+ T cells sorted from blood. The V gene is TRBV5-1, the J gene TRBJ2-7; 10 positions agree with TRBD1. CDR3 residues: CASSRAPRDRGIYEQYF. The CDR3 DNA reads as TGCGCCAGCAGCCGGGCCCCCCGGGACAGGGGTATCTACGAGCAGTACTTC.